This T cell receptor (beta chain) was retrieved from a study of blood T cell repertoires in COVID-19. Study details: The study drew acute and convalescent COVID-19 samples from the United States, Italy and Spain. In each case, the material was cDNA or gDNA derived from T cells, B-cell-depleted T cells, or PBMCs.

Profiling relied on immunoSEQ multiplex PCR, and the TCRdb table lists in-frame clones only, not all of them. The sample lists roughly 150,000 clones, 81% seen once, with approximately 11% in the top ten. This clone occurred a few times. This TCR derives from a man in his sixties with active or convalescent COVID-19. The sequenced material came from peripheral blood.

For the CDR3, the DNA is TGTGCCAGTGGGCAGGAAAACTCCTACGAGCAGTACTTC. Its translation is CASGQENSYEQYF. V and J are TRBV2 and TRBJ2-7, with D uncertain. CDR1 and CDR2 from the germline V gene are SNHLY and FYNNEI. The CDR3 sequence is 13 residues long. V was trimmed by 9 bases and J by 0 bases, leaving 12 bases between them.